These T cell receptor beta chains were read from a single sample in a study of blood T cell repertoires in COVID-19. Here immunoSEQ multiplex PCR was the method, and the copy in TCRdb shows in-frame clones only, minus some. The table includes 200,000 to 250,000 clones, more than 75% detected once. The specimen sequenced was PBMCs or T cells enriched from blood (not recorded which). The receptors were sampled from a woman between 50 and 59 years old who had recovered from COVID-19. Each CDR3 is given with its conserved first and last residue. The order of the fields is clone size, V gene, J gene, D gene, CDR3 protein, CDR3 DNA. D genes are given only for firm matches. Clone sizes are given selectively: once, few, many, or a class where the clone is expanded.

size: NA
V: TRBV18
J: TRBJ2-1
D: NA
CDR3: CASSRLPGGNEQFF
DNA: TGTGCCAGCTCACGTCTTCCAGGTGGGAATGAGCAGTTCTTC

size: NA
V: TRBV5-4
J: TRBJ2-5
D: TRBD2
CDR3: CASSSSIAGGQETQYF
DNA: TGTGCCAGCAGTTCTTCTATAGCGGGGGGACAAGAGACCCAGTACTTC

size: NA
V: TRBV11-2
J: TRBJ2-5
D: NA
CDR3: CASSFGGPETQYF
DNA: TGTGCCAGCAGCTTCGGGGGGCCGGAGACCCAGTACTTC

size: few
V: TRBV7-2
J: TRBJ1-4
D: TRBD1
CDR3: CASSLAVYSPGQPLREKLFF
DNA: TGTGCCAGCAGCTTAGCGGTCTATTCACCGGGACAGCCCCTGAGAGAAAAACTGTTTTTT

size: once
V: TRBV7-8
J: TRBJ2-1
D: NA
CDR3: CASSLAREYSYNEQFF
DNA: TGTGCCAGCAGCTTAGCGCGGGAATACTCCTACAATGAGCAGTTCTTC

size: few
V: TRBV28
J: TRBJ2-1
D: TRBD2
CDR3: CASSSGTRKQFF
DNA: TGTGCCAGCTCTAGCGGGACAAGGAAGCAGTTCTTC

size: few
V: TRBV6-2/TRBV6-3
J: TRBJ2-3
D: NA
CDR3: CASSFDSPTQYF
DNA: TGTGCCAGCAGTTTTGACAGTCCTACGCAGTATTTT

size: NA
V: TRBV21-1
J: TRBJ1-2
D: NA
CDR3: CASISPGGYTF
DNA: TGTGCCAGCATCTCCCCAGGGGGCTACACCTTC

size: NA
V: TRBV7-6
J: TRBJ1-4
D: TRBD1
CDR3: CASRSTADRADEKLFF
DNA: TGTGCCAGCAGGTCCACAGCGGACAGGGCCGATGAAAAACTGTTTTTT

size: NA
V: TRBV5-6
J: TRBJ2-2
D: TRBD1
CDR3: CASRKPGQGSGELFF
DNA: TGTGCCAGCAGAAAACCGGGACAGGGTTCCGGGGAGCTGTTTTTT

size: NA
V: TRBV7-2
J: TRBJ2-7
D: TRBD2
CDR3: CASSYYSGGSGEQYF
DNA: TGTGCCAGCAGCTACTACAGCGGGGGCAGCGGCGAGCAGTACTTC

size: NA
V: TRBV29-1
J: TRBJ1-2
D: NA
CDR3: CSVVTAPNYGYTF
DNA: TGCAGCGTTGTCACAGCTCCTAACTATGGCTACACCTTC

size: NA
V: TRBV18
J: TRBJ1-1
D: TRBD1
CDR3: CASSPGQEGTEAFF
DNA: TGTGCCAGCTCACCCGGACAGGAGGGAACTGAAGCTTTCTTT

size: once
V: TRBV7-2
J: TRBJ1-2
D: NA
CDR3: CASIKPGGFKRGYGYTF
DNA: TGTGCCAGCATAAAACCGGGGGGTTTTAAACGAGGCTATGGCTACACCTTC

size: NA
V: TRBV9
J: TRBJ2-1
D: TRBD1
CDR3: CASSPRTGRVSYNEQFF
DNA: TGTGCCAGCAGCCCACGGACAGGTAGGGTCAGCTACAATGAGCAGTTCTTC

size: NA
V: TRBV6-5
J: TRBJ2-3
D: NA
CDR3: CASRQTWGGTDTQYF
DNA: TGTGCCAGCAGACAGACATGGGGGGGCACAGATACGCAGTATTTT

size: NA
V: TRBV5-1
J: TRBJ2-3
D: NA
CDR3: CASSLFNRASTDTQYF
DNA: TGCGCCAGCAGCTTGTTTAACAGAGCTAGCACAGATACGCAGTATTTT

size: NA
V: TRBV5-8
J: TRBJ1-5
D: NA
CDR3: CASSPGTLLNQPQHF
DNA: TGTGCCAGCAGCCCCGGGACTCTTCTTAATCAGCCCCAGCATTTT

size: NA
V: TRBV28
J: TRBJ2-3
D: TRBD2
CDR3: CASGAGGPGGGTGDTQYF
DNA: TGTGCCAGCGGGGCGGGAGGACCTGGGGGCGGAACCGGAGATACGCAGTATTTT

size: NA
V: TRBV7-6
J: TRBJ1-5
D: NA
CDR3: CASSLEQGFGQPQHF
DNA: TGTGCCAGCAGCTTAGAACAGGGTTTTGGTCAGCCCCAGCATTTT

size: NA
V: TRBV30
J: TRBJ1-5
D: TRBD1
CDR3: CAWKGQSNQPQHF
DNA: TGTGCCTGGAAGGGACAGAGCAATCAGCCCCAGCATTTT

size: NA
V: TRBV11-3
J: TRBJ1-2
D: TRBD1
CDR3: CASSPNPRGTANYGYTF
DNA: TGTGCCAGCAGCCCAAATCCCCGGGGGACAGCTAACTATGGCTACACCTTC

size: NA
V: TRBV4-3
J: TRBJ2-2
D: NA
CDR3: CASRPNMANTGELFF
DNA: TGCGCCAGCAGACCAAACATGGCGAACACCGGGGAGCTGTTTTTT

size: NA
V: TRBV3-1/TRBV3-2
J: TRBJ2-4
D: TRBD2
CDR3: CASSQPSSGGLAKNIQYF
DNA: TGTGCCAGCAGCCAACCGTCTAGCGGGGGCCTAGCCAAAAACATTCAGTACTTC

size: NA
V: TRBV19
J: TRBJ1-2
D: TRBD1
CDR3: CASSITGAGYGYTF
DNA: TGTGCCAGTAGTATTACAGGGGCCGGCTATGGCTACACCTTC

size: once
V: TRBV28
J: TRBJ1-5
D: NA
CDR3: CASSLLAGGNQPQHF
DNA: TGTGCCAGCAGTTTATTGGCGGGGGGCAATCAGCCCCAGCATTTT

size: NA
V: TRBV7-2
J: TRBJ1-1
D: NA
CDR3: CASRGGQAAIEAFF
DNA: TGTGCCAGCAGGGGGGGGCAGGCGGCGATTGAAGCTTTCTTT

size: NA
V: TRBV6-2/TRBV6-3
J: TRBJ1-4
D: NA
CDR3: CASSGSGAGEKLFF
DNA: TGTGCCAGCAGTGGTTCGGGTGCCGGAGAAAAACTGTTTTTT

size: NA
V: TRBV28
J: TRBJ1-1
D: NA
CDR3: CASSDPSAGGMNTEAFF
DNA: TGTGCCAGCAGTGACCCATCCGCCGGGGGAATGAACACTGAAGCTTTCTTT

size: NA
V: TRBV10-3
J: TRBJ1-2
D: TRBD1
CDR3: CASGTGVSGYTF
DNA: TGTGCCAGCGGGACAGGGGTTAGCGGCTACACCTTC

size: NA
V: TRBV12-3/TRBV12-4
J: TRBJ2-3
D: NA
CDR3: CASSPYNRAKQYF
DNA: TGTGCCAGCAGTCCTTACAACAGGGCCAAGCAGTATTTT

size: NA
V: TRBV4-1
J: TRBJ2-3
D: TRBD2
CDR3: CASSQDRTSGSYTDTQYF
DNA: TGCGCCAGCAGCCAAGATCGGACTAGCGGGAGTTACACAGATACGCAGTATTTT

size: once
V: TRBV12-3/TRBV12-4
J: TRBJ2-5
D: NA
CDR3: CASSLVLQETQYF
DNA: TGTGCCAGCAGTTTAGTACTTCAAGAGACCCAGTACTTC

size: once
V: TRBV19
J: TRBJ2-7
D: NA
CDR3: CASSRAGYYEQYF
DNA: TGTGCCAGTAGTCGGGCAGGGTACTACGAGCAGTACTTC

size: NA
V: TRBV11-2
J: TRBJ1-1
D: NA
CDR3: CASSPFRGTGTLAAFF
DNA: TGTGCCAGCAGCCCTTTTCGGGGGACCGGGACGCTGGCAGCTTTCTTT

size: NA
V: TRBV5-4
J: TRBJ2-7
D: NA
CDR3: CASSFSASYEQYF
DNA: TGTGCCAGCAGCTTTAGCGCCTCCTACGAGCAGTACTTC

size: NA
V: TRBV5-6
J: TRBJ1-2
D: TRBD1
CDR3: CASSWGDRPGYTF
DNA: TGTGCCAGCAGCTGGGGGGACAGACCTGGCTACACCTTC

size: once
V: TRBV28
J: TRBJ2-5
D: NA
CDR3: CASSSTSLGQYF
DNA: TGTGCCAGCAGTTCTACTAGCTTAGGCCAGTACTTC

size: few
V: TRBV6-1
J: TRBJ1-1
D: TRBD1
CDR3: CASSEATGMAEAFF
DNA: TGTGCCAGCAGTGAAGCGACAGGGATGGCTGAAGCTTTCTTT

size: NA
V: TRBV7-6
J: TRBJ2-6
D: NA
CDR3: CASSSWDGQGSGANVLTF
DNA: TGTGCCAGCAGCTCCTGGGATGGGCAGGGCTCTGGGGCCAACGTCCTGACTTTC

size: NA
V: TRBV11-2
J: TRBJ1-4
D: NA
CDR3: CASSLHGPANEKLFF
DNA: TGTGCCAGCAGCTTACATGGGCCGGCTAATGAAAAACTGTTTTTT

size: NA
V: TRBV10-3
J: TRBJ2-7
D: TRBD2
CDR3: CAAGGRAYEQYF
DNA: TGTGCCGCGGGGGGTCGAGCCTACGAGCAGTACTTC

size: NA
V: TRBV4-1
J: TRBJ2-1
D: NA
CDR3: CASSQIAGEQFF
DNA: TGCGCCAGCAGCCAGATAGCTGGGGAGCAGTTCTTC

size: NA
V: TRBV15
J: TRBJ2-5
D: TRBD1
CDR3: CATSRDKGQQETQYF
DNA: TGTGCCACCAGCAGAGATAAGGGACAGCAAGAGACCCAGTACTTC